This TCR beta chain derives from a study of blood T cells in healthy people across ages. Study as a whole: Using template switching, researchers captured about one barcoded beta molecule for each two T cells.

A second PCR, run for about 7 to 11 cycles, used a sample-barcoded 5' primer plus a J-beta primer mix. TCRdb fed the 5' RACE reads into MiXCR, producing one record per CDR3 protein. The repertoire consists of approximately 1,100,000 distinct CDR3 sequences, with less than 50% occurring once and the leading ten covering approximately 17%. Study observations and caveats: Both higher diversity and more naive CD4+ cells marked long-lived donors when set against aged donors. Considered underestimates were the diversity estimates obtained from one million T cells. Per million T cells, TCR beta diversity dropped roughly linearly as age increased.

This clonotype showed up just a few times. Its target is not known. V lost 1 base to trimming and J lost 9 bases, with 12 bases between them. This CDR3 has 13 amino acids. Per germline, CDR1 SGHTA and CDR2 FQGNSA. The sample taken for sequencing was blood. The chain joins TRBV7-2 to TRBJ2-5; D might be TRBD1 (6 bases). The TCR was taken from a woman aged 60-75 years in good health. The CDR3 sequence is CASSLDRAGAQYF. Written as DNA, the CDR3 is TGTGCCAGCAGCTTAGACAGGGCAGGGGCCCAGTACTTC.